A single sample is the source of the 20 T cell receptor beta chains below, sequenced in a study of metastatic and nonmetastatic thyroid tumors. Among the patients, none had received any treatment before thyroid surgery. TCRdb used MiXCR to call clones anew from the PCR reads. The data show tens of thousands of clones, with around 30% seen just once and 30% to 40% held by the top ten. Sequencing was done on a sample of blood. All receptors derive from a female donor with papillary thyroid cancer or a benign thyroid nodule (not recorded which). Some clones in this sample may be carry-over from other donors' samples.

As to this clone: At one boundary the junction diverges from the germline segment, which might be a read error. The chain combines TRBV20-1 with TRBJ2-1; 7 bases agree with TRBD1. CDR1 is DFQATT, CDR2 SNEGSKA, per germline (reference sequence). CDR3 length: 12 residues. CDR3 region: CSGRAGGNEQFF. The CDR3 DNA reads TGCAGTGGTAGAGCAGGGGGCAATGAGCAGTTCTTC.

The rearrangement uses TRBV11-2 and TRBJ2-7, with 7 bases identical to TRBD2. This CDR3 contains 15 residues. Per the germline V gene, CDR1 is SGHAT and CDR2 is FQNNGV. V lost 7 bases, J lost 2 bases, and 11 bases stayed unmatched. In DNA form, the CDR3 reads TGTGCCAGCACCTCGTCGACGGGAGGAACCTACGAGCAGTACTTC. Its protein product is CASTSSTGGTYEQYF.

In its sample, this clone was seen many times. The CDR3 DNA reads as TGCGCCAGCAGCATGGGAAGCACAGATACGCAGTATTTT. Translated: CASSMGSTDTQYF. The chain joins TRBV5-1 to TRBJ2-3; D not resolved. This CDR3 region has 13 residues. V was pared by 4 bases and J by 0 bases, with 6 bases between. Germline V CDR1 and CDR2: SGHRS, YFSETQ.

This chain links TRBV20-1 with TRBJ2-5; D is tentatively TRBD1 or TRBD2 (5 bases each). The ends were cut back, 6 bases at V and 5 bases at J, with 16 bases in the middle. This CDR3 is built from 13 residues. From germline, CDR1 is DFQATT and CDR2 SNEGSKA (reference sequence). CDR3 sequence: CSAAVTGDETQYF. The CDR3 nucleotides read TGCAGTGCAGCCGTGACCGGGGACGAGACCCAGTACTTC.

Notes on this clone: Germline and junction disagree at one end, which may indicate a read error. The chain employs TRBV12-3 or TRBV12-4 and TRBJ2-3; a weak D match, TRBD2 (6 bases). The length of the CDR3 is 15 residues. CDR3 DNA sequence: TGTGCCAGCAGTTTGGGACTGGGCAGTACAGATACGCAGTCTTTT. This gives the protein CASSLGLGSTDTQSF.

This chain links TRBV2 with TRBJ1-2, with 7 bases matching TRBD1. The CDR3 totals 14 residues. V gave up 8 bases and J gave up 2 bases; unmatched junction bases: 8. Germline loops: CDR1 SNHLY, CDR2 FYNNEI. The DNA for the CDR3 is TGTGCCAGCCAGCCCGGGACAGCAAACTATGGCTACACCTTC. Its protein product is CASQPGTANYGYTF.

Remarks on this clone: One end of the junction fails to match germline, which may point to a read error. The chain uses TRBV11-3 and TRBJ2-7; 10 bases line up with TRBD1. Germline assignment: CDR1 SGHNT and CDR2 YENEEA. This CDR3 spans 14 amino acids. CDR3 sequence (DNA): TGTGCCAGCACCTTAGGGACAGGGGAGCTCGAGCAGTACTTC. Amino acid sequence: CASTLGTGELEQYF.

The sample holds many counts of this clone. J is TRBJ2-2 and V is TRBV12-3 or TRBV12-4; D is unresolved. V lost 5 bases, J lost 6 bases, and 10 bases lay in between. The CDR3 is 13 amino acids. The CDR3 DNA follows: TGTGCCAGCAGTGGGGTAGAATCCGGGGAGCTGTTTTTT. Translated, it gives CASSGVESGELFF.

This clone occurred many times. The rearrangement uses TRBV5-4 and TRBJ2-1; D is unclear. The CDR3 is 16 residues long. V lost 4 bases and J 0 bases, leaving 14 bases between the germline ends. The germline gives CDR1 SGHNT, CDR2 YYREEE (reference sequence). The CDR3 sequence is CASSPDPEISYNEQFF. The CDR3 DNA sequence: TGTGCCAGCAGCCCTGACCCGGAGATCTCCTACAATGAGCAGTTCTTC.

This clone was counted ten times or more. The CDR3 region has the DNA TGTGCCAGCAGTGATGTGGGGTTGGATGAGCAGTTCTTC. Translated: CASSDVGLDEQFF. The V gene is TRBV6-4, the J gene TRBJ2-1; D remains ambiguous. V lost 3 bases, J lost 8 bases, and 11 bases lay in between. This CDR3 comprises 13 residues. Germline values: CDR1 MRHNA, CDR2 SNTAGT.

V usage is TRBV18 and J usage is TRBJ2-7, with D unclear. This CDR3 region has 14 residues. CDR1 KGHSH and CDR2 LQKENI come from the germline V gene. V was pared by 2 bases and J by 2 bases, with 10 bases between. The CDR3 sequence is CASSPFSSTYEQYF. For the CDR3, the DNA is TGTGCCAGCTCACCATTCTCTTCGACCTACGAGCAGTACTTC.

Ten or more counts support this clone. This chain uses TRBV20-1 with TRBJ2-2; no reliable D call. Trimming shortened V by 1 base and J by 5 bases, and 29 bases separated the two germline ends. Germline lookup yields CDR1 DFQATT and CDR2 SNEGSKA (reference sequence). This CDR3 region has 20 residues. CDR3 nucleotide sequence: TGCAGTGCTAGAGTGAGGAGTGTAGGCGGAACCTATCCCCTGACCGGGGAGCTGTTTTTT. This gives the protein CSARVRSVGGTYPLTGELFF.

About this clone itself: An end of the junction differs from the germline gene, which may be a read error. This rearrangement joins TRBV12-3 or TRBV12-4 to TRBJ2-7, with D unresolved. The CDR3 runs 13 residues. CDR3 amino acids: CASCFGEYYEQYF. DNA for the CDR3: TGTGCCAGCTGTTTTGGGGAATATTACGAGCAGTACTTC.

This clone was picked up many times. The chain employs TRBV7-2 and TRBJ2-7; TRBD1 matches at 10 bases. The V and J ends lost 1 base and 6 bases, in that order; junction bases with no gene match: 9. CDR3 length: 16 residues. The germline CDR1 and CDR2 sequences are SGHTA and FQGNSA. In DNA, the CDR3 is TGTGCCAGCAGCTTAGTGGTCCGACAGGGGGCGGGCGAGCAGTACTTC. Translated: CASSLVVRQGAGEQYF.

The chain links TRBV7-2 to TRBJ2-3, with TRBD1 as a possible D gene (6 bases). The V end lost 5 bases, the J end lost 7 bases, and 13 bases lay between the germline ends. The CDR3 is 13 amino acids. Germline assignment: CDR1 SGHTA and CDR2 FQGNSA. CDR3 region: CASSPLDSNTQYF. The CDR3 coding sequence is TGTGCCAGCAGCCCCCTGGACAGCAATACGCAGTATTTT.

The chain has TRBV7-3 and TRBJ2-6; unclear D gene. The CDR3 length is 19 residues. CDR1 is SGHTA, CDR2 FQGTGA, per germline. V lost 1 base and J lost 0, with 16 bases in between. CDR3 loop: CASSLNGPVRTSGANVLTF. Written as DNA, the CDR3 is TGTGCCAGCAGCTTAAATGGCCCTGTTAGGACCTCTGGGGCCAACGTCCTGACTTTC. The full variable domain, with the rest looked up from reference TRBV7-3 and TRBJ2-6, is GAGVSQTPSNKVTEKGKYVELRCDPISGHTALYWYRQSLGQGPEFLIYFQGTGAADDSGLPNDRFFAVRPEGSVSTLKIQRTERGDSAVYLCASSLNGPVRTSGANVLTFGAGSRLTVL.

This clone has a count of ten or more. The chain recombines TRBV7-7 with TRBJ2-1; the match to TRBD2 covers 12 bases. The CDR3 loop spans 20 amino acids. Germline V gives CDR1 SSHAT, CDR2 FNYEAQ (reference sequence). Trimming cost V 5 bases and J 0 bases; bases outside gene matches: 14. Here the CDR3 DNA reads TGTGCCAGCAGCGTCGAACTAGCGGGAGGCCCCCCCAGCTCCTACAATGAGCAGTTCTTC. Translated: CASSVELAGGPPSSYNEQFF. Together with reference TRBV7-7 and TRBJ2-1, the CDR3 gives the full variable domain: GAGVSQSPRYKVTKRGQDVTLRCDPISSHATLYWYQQALGQGPEFLTYFNYEAQPDKSGLPSDRFSAERPEGSISTLTIQRTEQRDSAMYRCASSVELAGGPPSSYNEQFFGPGTRLTVL.

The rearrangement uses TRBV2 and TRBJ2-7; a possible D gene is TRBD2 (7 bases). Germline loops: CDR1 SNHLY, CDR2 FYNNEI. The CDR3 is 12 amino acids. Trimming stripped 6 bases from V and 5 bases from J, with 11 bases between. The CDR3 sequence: CASRGGQHEQYF. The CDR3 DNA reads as TGTGCCAGCAGGGGGGGGCAGCACGAGCAGTACTTC.

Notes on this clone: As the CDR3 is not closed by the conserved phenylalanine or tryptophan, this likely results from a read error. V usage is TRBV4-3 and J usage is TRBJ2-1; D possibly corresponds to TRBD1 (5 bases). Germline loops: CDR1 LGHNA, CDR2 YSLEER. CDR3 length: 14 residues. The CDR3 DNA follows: TGCTCCAGCAGCCTCCTGGGGCCATCCAATGAGCAGTTCTAC. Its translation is CSSSLLGPSNEQFY.

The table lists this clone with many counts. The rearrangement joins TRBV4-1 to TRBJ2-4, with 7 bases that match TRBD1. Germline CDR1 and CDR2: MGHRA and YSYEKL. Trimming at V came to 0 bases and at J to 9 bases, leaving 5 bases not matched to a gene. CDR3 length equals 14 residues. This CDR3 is CASSQEAGGFIQYF. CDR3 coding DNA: TGCGCCAGCAGCCAAGAGGCAGGGGGTTTCATTCAGTACTTC.